The 20 T cell receptor beta chains below were found in one sample sequenced in a study of CD8+CD57+ T cells in acquired aplastic anemia. CDR3 and TCR beta VDJ profiling relied on a genomic DNA template. TCRdb itself ran the reads through MiXCR, one entry per CDR3 protein. Found here are 200,000 to 250,000 distinct CDR3 sequences, 30% to 40% of them singletons; the top ten hold around 1.1%. What was sequenced was sorted CD4+, CD8+, or CD8+CD57+ T cells (not recorded which) from PBMCs. These receptors originate from a human donor in good health, serving as a control.

V is TRBV12-3 or TRBV12-4 and J is TRBJ1-1; D remains ambiguous. Trimming removed 6 bases from V and 2 bases from J, with 10 bases in between. The CDR3 totals 13 residues. In DNA, the CDR3 is TGTGCCAGCAGACATCAGGTCAACACTGAAGCTTTCTTT. This encodes CASRHQVNTEAFF.

In regard to this clonotype: The junction shows a germline mismatch at one end, possibly a read error. The V and J genes are TRBV24-1 and TRBJ2-7; 10 nucleotides align to TRBD1. Germline V gives CDR1 KGHDR, CDR2 SFDVKD. This CDR3 is built from 14 residues. Written as DNA, the CDR3 is TGTGCCAGCAGTTGGGACAGGGGAGGCTACGAGCAGTGCTTC. The encoded protein is CASSWDRGGYEQCF.

This CDR3 reads CSVGGRQGVEQYF. CDR3 in DNA: TGCAGCGTTGGGGGGAGACAGGGGGTCGAGCAGTACTTC. The chain links TRBV29-1 to TRBJ2-7; 9 bases map to TRBD1. The junction had 7 bases not matched to a gene; V was cut back by 4 bases and J by 6 bases. CDR1 and CDR2 from the germline V gene are SQVTM and ANQGSEA. The CDR3 length is 13 residues.

The CDR3 coding sequence is TGTGCCAGTAGTCAGAGGGACCACGAGCAGTACTTC. Residues: CASSQRDHEQYF. The genes are TRBV19 and TRBJ2-7; the D call may be TRBD1 or TRBD2 (5 bases each). CDR1 and CDR2 from the germline V gene are LNHDA and SQIVND (reference sequence). The V gene lost 5 bases and the J gene lost 5 bases, with 10 bases spanning the gap. This CDR3 is built from 12 residues.

V and J are TRBV10-3 and TRBJ2-5; TRBD2 might be the D (5 bases). CDR3 size: 16 residues. V lost 2 bases and J lost 3, with 16 bases in between. From germline, CDR1 is ENHRY and CDR2 SYGVKD. The CDR3 DNA is TGTGCCATCAGTGAGAGACGGGGTACAAACGAAGAGACCCAGTACTTC. It is translated as CAISERRGTNEETQYF.

The sample holds many counts of this clonotype. The rearrangement joins TRBV9 to TRBJ1-1; D uncertain. Trimming left V 3 bases short and J 1 base short, with 7 bases between. The CDR3 consists of 13 residues. CDR1 is SGDLS, CDR2 YYNGEE, per germline. As DNA, the CDR3 is TGTGCCAGCAGCGGGTGGAGGAACACTGAAGCTTTCTTT. Its protein is CASSGWRNTEAFF.

CDR3 nucleotide sequence: TGCAGTGCTTCCAGGGGGCTGCCGACCGGGGAGCTGTTTTTT. This gives the protein CSASRGLPTGELFF. The J gene is TRBJ2-2, the V gene TRBV20-1; 8 bases line up with TRBD1. Germline lookup yields CDR1 DFQATT and CDR2 SNEGSKA (reference sequence). V was clipped by 5 bases and J by 5 bases; unmatched bases: 7. The CDR3 is 14 amino acids.

The V call is TRBV4-1, the J call TRBJ1-6; D may be TRBD1 (5 bases). CDR1 is MGHRA and CDR2 is YSYEKL in the germline V gene. There are 15 residues in the CDR3. The V and J ends lost 0 bases and 9 bases respectively, with 12 bases between them. CDR3 amino acids: CASSQDHGAASPLHF. CDR3 DNA sequence: TGCGCCAGCAGCCAAGATCACGGGGCTGCTTCACCCCTCCACTTT.

The genes are TRBV25-1 and TRBJ2-7, with 8 positions matching TRBD2. This CDR3 is 15 amino acids long. CDR1 MGHDK and CDR2 SYGVNS come from the germline V gene. The ends lost 6 bases at V and 2 bases at J; junction bases unmatched: 9. This CDR3 reads CASSFERGGTYEQYF. In DNA, the CDR3 is TGTGCCAGCAGCTTCGAACGGGGGGGGACCTACGAGCAGTACTTC.

The CDR3 region has the DNA TGCAGTGCTAAGAAAGGACTAGCGGCGATCTACAATGAGCAGTTCTTC. This translates into CSAKKGLAAIYNEQFF. The gene calls are TRBV20-1 and TRBJ2-1; 10 bases are shared with TRBD2. The CDR3 has 16 amino acids. The germline CDR1 and CDR2 sequences are DFQATT and SNEGSKA (reference sequence). Losses at the gene ends were 4 bases for V and 3 bases for J; bases not matched to a gene: 9.

About this clonotype itself: A junction boundary mismatches the germline segment, possibly from a read error. V is TRBV29-1 and J is TRBJ2-1, with 8 bases identical to TRBD1. The CDR3 extends over 13 amino acids. Germline V gene data show CDR1 as SQVTM and CDR2 as ANQGSEA. CDR3 loop: CSVEGQGAFEQFF. In DNA form, the CDR3 reads TGTAGCGTAGAAGGACAGGGAGCTTTCGAGCAGTTCTTC.

This clonotype was found many times. The chain uses TRBV19 and TRBJ1-2, with TRBD1 matching 8 bases. The CDR3 has 20 amino acids. In germline, CDR1 is LNHDA, CDR2 SQIVND (reference sequence). With V trimmed by 0 bases and J by 0 bases, 15 bases remained unmatched. CDR3 protein: CASSIEPMTGAGYANYGYTF. CDR3 DNA sequence: TGTGCCAGTAGTATAGAACCCATGACAGGGGCCGGATACGCTAACTATGGCTACACCTTC.

Many counts were recorded for this clonotype. The chain links TRBV12-3 or TRBV12-4 to TRBJ2-6; no firm D call. V gave up 7 bases and J gave up 1 base, with 8 bases separating them. The CDR3 covers 14 residues. CDR3 nucleotides: TGTGCCAGCACCTTCGCATCTGGGGCCAACGTCCTGACTTTC. This sequence encodes CASTFASGANVLTF.

This clonotype has a handful of counts. The chain joins TRBV12-5 to TRBJ2-7; TRBD2 aligns across 11 bases. Germline CDR1 is LGHNT and CDR2 is FRNRAP. The CDR3 is made up of 17 amino acids. The junction had 9 bases not matched to a gene; V was cut back by 2 bases and J by 3 bases. The CDR3: CASGLPPGTSGYYEQYF. CDR3 in DNA: TGTGCTAGTGGTTTGCCACCTGGGACTAGCGGATACTACGAGCAGTACTTC.

There are a few counts of this clonotype. The rearrangement joins TRBV6-1 to TRBJ1-5; no definite D call. Deletions cut 6 bases from V and 3 bases from J, with 18 bases between. CDR1 and CDR2 from the germline V gene are MNHNS and SASEGT. This CDR3 comprises 16 residues. This chain's CDR3 is CASSLKPESPNQPQHF. The CDR3 DNA follows: TGTGCCAGCAGCCTCAAACCCGAATCCCCCAATCAGCCCCAGCATTTT.

This clonotype was found a few times. The J gene is TRBJ2-7, the V gene TRBV7-9; D remains ambiguous. Germline V lookup: CDR1 SEHNR, CDR2 FQNEAQ (reference sequence). The CDR3 is 13 amino acids. The V end was cut by 1 base, the J end by 3 bases, with 7 bases between. DNA of the CDR3: TGTGCCAGCAGCTTAGGGTGGGACTACGAGCAGTACTTC. It codes for CASSLGWDYEQYF.

Regarding this clonotype: A read error is possible here, since a much larger clone lies one base away. The J gene is TRBJ2-7, the V gene TRBV2; D might be TRBD1 (6 bases). Germline values: CDR1 SNHLY, CDR2 FYNNEI. The CDR3 extends over 14 amino acids. Trimming removed 3 bases at V and 9 bases at J, with 18 bases between. The CDR3 DNA reads as TGTGCCAGCAGTGAGGGGGCAGGGGAATCAGTGCAGTACTTC. Protein sequence: CASSEGAGESVQYF. Using reference TRBV2 and TRBJ2-7 for the parts outside the CDR3, the full variable domain is EPEVTQTPSHQVTQMGQEVILRCVPISNHLYFYWYRQILGQKVEFLVSFYNNEISEKSEIFDDQFSVERPDGSNFTLKIRSTKLEDSAMYFCASSEGAGESVQYFGPGTRLTVT.

Turning to this clonotype: The junction shows a germline mismatch at one end, possibly a read error. CDR3 bases: TGTGCCAGCAGTTTAGAGGGGGCGGAGTACAATGAGCAGTTCTTC. Translating it yields CASSLEGAEYNEQFF. The rearrangement joins TRBV11-1 to TRBJ2-1; 7 bases align to TRBD1. Germline V gives CDR1 SGHAT, CDR2 FQDESV (reference sequence). The CDR3 runs 15 residues.

With respect to this clonotype: A read error may explain this, as a much larger clone is one base away. V usage is TRBV20-1 and J usage is TRBJ2-3; D is possibly TRBD2 (7 bases). The CDR3 sequence is 15 residues long. V lost 4 bases and J lost 2, with 16 bases in between. Germline lookup yields CDR1 DFQATT and CDR2 SNEGSKA (reference sequence). CDR3: CSAIGGGRNTDTQYF. CDR3 nucleotides: TGCAGTGCTATAGGGGGAGGGCGAAACACAGATACGCAGTATTTT.

The chain couples TRBV19 to TRBJ1-6; the match to TRBD1 covers 8 bases. CDR1 and CDR2 (germline): LNHDA, SQIVND (reference sequence). The CDR3 sequence is 15 residues long. Trimming cost V 6 bases and J 6 bases; bases outside gene matches: 7. The CDR3 loop reads CASRWTGISNSPLHF. The DNA for the CDR3 is TGTGCCAGTAGGTGGACAGGGATAAGTAATTCACCCCTCCACTTT.